This is a list of T cell receptor beta chains from one sample in a study of cytomegalovirus exposure and HLA in healthy donors. Clones were read by immunoSEQ multiplex PCR, and TCRdb kept only the in-frame ones, dropping some. The table has 90,000 to 140,000 clones, 15% seen once. Specimen: PBMCs. These receptors came from a female donor in good health and CMV-seronegative. CDR3s include the opening cysteine and the closing phenylalanine or tryptophan. The D gene is left open where the match is weak. Not all rows give a size; the values are once, few, many and, for expanded clones, a class.

j_call v_call clone_size d_call cdr3_aa cdr3_nt
TRBJ1-5 TRBV7-2 - - CASSLGGREGNQPQHF TGTGCCAGCAGCTTAGGAGGCAGGGAAGGCAATCAGCCCCAGCATTTT
TRBJ1-6 TRBV7-9 - - CASSLDSSYNSPLHF TGTGCCAGCAGTTTGGACAGCTCCTATAATTCACCCCTCCACTTT
TRBJ2-2 TRBV5-1 - - CASSLGGAGELFF TGCGCCAGCAGCTTAGGCGGAGCCGGGGAGCTGTTTTTT
TRBJ2-1 TRBV4-3 - TRBD2 CASSEREGLAGVNEQFF TGCGCCAGCAGCGAACGGGAGGGCCTAGCGGGGGTCAATGAGCAGTTCTTC
TRBJ1-2 TRBV4-1 - TRBD1 CASSQDRAGQGSYGYTF TGCGCCAGCAGCCAAGATCGGGCCGGACAGGGCAGCTATGGCTACACCTTC
TRBJ2-7 TRBV6-1 few - CASSRPGELPYEQYF TGTGCCAGCAGTCGCCCGGGGGAGCTCCCCTACGAGCAGTACTTC
TRBJ1-4 TRBV7-9 few TRBD1 CASSLPGTGKTNEKLFF TGTGCCAGCAGCTTACCCGGGACAGGGAAAACTAATGAAAAACTGTTTTTT
TRBJ1-3 TRBV6-6 - TRBD1 CASRHRGNGNTIYF TGTGCCAGCAGACACAGGGGGAATGGAAACACCATATATTTT
TRBJ2-7 TRBV13 - TRBD1 CASSRTGGGYEQYF TGTGCCAGCAGCAGGACAGGGGGCGGCTACGAGCAGTACTTC
TRBJ2-1 TRBV11-2 - TRBD2 CASRTSGPNNEQFF TGTGCCAGCAGGACTAGCGGGCCAAACAATGAGCAGTTCTTC
TRBJ1-6 TRBV6-5 - - CASSPAGGGSPLHF TGTGCCAGCAGTCCCGCGGGGGGGGGTTCACCCCTCCACTTT
TRBJ2-7 TRBV5-1 - - CASRLESSYEQYF TGCGCCAGCAGGTTAGAAAGCTCCTACGAGCAGTACTTC
TRBJ1-2 TRBV7-9 - - CASSLAGRGYGYTF TGTGCCAGCAGCTTAGCCGGCAGGGGCTATGGCTACACCTTC
TRBJ1-2 TRBV6-1 - - CASSETDYGYTF TGTGCCAGCAGCGAGACAGACTATGGCTACACCTTC
TRBJ2-5 TRBV4-1 few TRBD2 CASSQAAGGRIETQYF TGCGCCAGCAGCCAAGCCGCGGGGGGCCGGATCGAGACCCAGTACTTC
TRBJ2-2 TRBV6-9 - TRBD1 CASSYMDRGRQGRDFTGELFF TGTGCCAGCAGTTATATGGACAGGGGGCGCCAGGGCCGCGATTTCACCGGGGAGCTGTTTTTT
TRBJ1-2 TRBV19 - - CASSLVGQGQNYGYTF TGTGCCAGTAGCCTCGTTGGCCAGGGGCAAAACTATGGCTACACCTTC
TRBJ2-2 TRBV13 - TRBD2 CASSLATSGRKINTGELFF TGTGCCAGCAGCTTAGCAACTAGCGGAAGGAAAATAAACACCGGGGAGCTGTTTTTT
TRBJ2-2 TRBV5-6 - TRBD1 CASSLGTGRLTGELFF TGTGCCAGCAGCTTGGGGACAGGGAGACTTACCGGGGAGCTGTTTTTT
TRBJ2-7 TRBV30 - - CASDSGSYEQYF TGTGCCTCGGACAGTGGGTCCTACGAGCAGTACTTC
TRBJ2-5 TRBV7-2 - - CASSLVGAQQTQYF TGTGCCAGCAGCTTAGTAGGAGCCCAACAGACCCAGTACTTC
TRBJ1-1 TRBV18 few TRBD1 CASAGQQNTEAFF TGTGCCAGTGCGGGACAGCAAAACACTGAAGCTTTCTTT
TRBJ2-3 TRBV7-6 - TRBD2 CASSGGALAGVRATDTQYF TGTGCCAGCAGCGGGGGGGCACTAGCGGGAGTGAGGGCCACAGATACGCAGTATTTT
TRBJ2-2 TRBV19 few - CASMAGTGELFF TGTGCCAGTATGGCGGGCACCGGGGAGCTGTTTTTT
TRBJ1-3 TRBV25-1 few - CASSVASGNTIYF TGTGCCAGCAGTGTGGCCTCTGGAAACACCATATATTTT
TRBJ2-1 TRBV4-1 - TRBD2 CASSQSIVRGGSYNEQFF TGCGCCAGCAGCCAATCGATCGTTCGGGGGGGGTCCTACAATGAGCAGTTCTTC
TRBJ2-3 TRBV5-1 - TRBD2 CASSLAGVRTDTQYF TGCGCCAGCAGCTTAGCGGGAGTGAGGACAGATACGCAGTATTTT
TRBJ2-7 TRBV6-5 - TRBD1 CASSYYRGTYEQYF TGTGCCAGCAGTTATTACAGGGGGACCTACGAGCAGTACTTC
TRBJ2-7 TRBV7-2 few - CASSLDGQGRDF TGTGCCAGCAGCTTAGATGGCCAGGGGAGGGACTTC
TRBJ1-1 TRBV7-2 few - CASSPQGLNTEAFF TGTGCCAGCAGCCCACAGGGACTGAACACTGAAGCTTTCTTT
TRBJ1-1 TRBV28 - - CASRTETEAFF TGTGCCAGCAGGACGGAGACTGAAGCTTTCTTT
TRBJ2-7 TRBV5-4 - TRBD2 CASSLQLAGIHEQYF TGTGCCAGCAGCTTGCAACTAGCGGGGATCCACGAGCAGTACTTC
TRBJ1-2 TRBV27 - - CASSLGGHRNYGYTF TGTGCCAGCAGTTTGGGTGGACACCGTAACTATGGCTACACCTTC
TRBJ1-2 TRBV28 - TRBD1 CASNTNRGSDTF TGTGCCAGCAATACGAACAGGGGATCAGACACCTTC
TRBJ2-1 TRBV12-5 - - CASGLAYNEQFF TGTGCTAGTGGTTTGGCGTACAATGAGCAGTTCTTC
TRBJ2-7 TRBV6-1 few TRBD2 CASTTGGIVAYEQYF TGTGCCAGCACCACGGGAGGCATAGTCGCTTACGAGCAGTACTTC
TRBJ2-1 TRBV19 few TRBD2 CASSTSGGPYNEQFF TGTGCCAGTAGTACGAGCGGGGGGCCGTACAATGAGCAGTTCTTC
TRBJ2-7 TRBV27 - - CASSPRSARPQTYEQYF TGTGCCAGCAGTCCTCGGTCGGCGAGGCCCCAAACCTACGAGCAGTACTTC
TRBJ1-1 TRBV7-2 - - CASWETGDTEAFF TGTGCCAGCTGGGAGACCGGGGACACTGAAGCTTTCTTT
TRBJ1-4 TRBV18 few - CASSSWRSNEKLFF TGTGCCAGCTCATCTTGGAGATCGAATGAAAAACTGTTTTTT
TRBJ2-5 TRBV4-1 - TRBD1 CASSHPRGSDREMRETQYF TGCGCCAGCAGCCACCCTAGGGGGTCCGACAGGGAGATGCGAGAGACCCAGTACTTC